The 29 T cell receptor beta chains in this list originate from one sample, sequenced in a study of T cell clonality in common variable immunodeficiency (dated by TCRdb to the mid-2010s). The receptor library was made with the immunoSEQ multiplex PCR assay. TCRdb took over this immuneACCESS table, retaining in-frame rearrangements with V and J assigned. Such tables are incomplete; in checked studies, under half of the missing clones stem from an unresolved V gene, and the remainder is unexplained. This sample has about 39,000 clones, none of them a singleton. The biggest ten clones account for around 1.5% of the sample. The material sequenced was peripheral blood mononuclear cells. All receptors derive from a person between 18 and 69 years old in good health.

This clone was counted ten times or more. Coverage ceases 3 residues before the CDR3 finishes, and the germline J gene fills in the end. The V gene is TRBV5-1, the J gene TRBJ2-3, with 7 bases lining up with TRBD1. This CDR3 comprises 16 residues. Looked up from germline, CDR1 is SGHRS and CDR2 is YFSETQ. Germline trimming cut 0 bases from V and 6 bases from J; bases unmatched to any gene: 10. The CDR3 protein is CASSLGGTGARDTQYF. CDR3 DNA, as far as it was read: TGCGCCAGCAGCTTGGGGGGAACAGGGGCGCGGGATACG.

This clone was seen repeatedly, ten times or more. Read coverage stops 3 residues before the CDR3 terminus; the germline J gene supplies the remainder. The rearrangement links TRBV12-3 or TRBV12-4 to TRBJ2-7, with D perhaps TRBD1 (5 bases). This CDR3 spans 13 amino acids. V was cut by 5 bases and J by 3 bases, with 11 bases left in between. CDR3 amino acids: CASSIADSYEQYF. CDR3 bases read: TGTGCCAGCAGTATTGCCGACAGCTACGAG.

This clone was observed many times. The missing CDR3 end, 3 residues past where the read stops, is filled in from the germline J gene. V and J are TRBV30 and TRBJ2-6; D unclear. The germline V gene has CDR1 GTSNPN and CDR2 SVGIG (reference sequence). There are 16 residues in the CDR3. V gave up 0 bases and J gave up 1 base, with 10 bases separating them. The CDR3: CAWSVVQVSGANVLTF. Partial CDR3 DNA: TGTGCCTGGAGTGTGGTTCAGGTATCTGGGGCCAACGTC.

A few counts support this clone. A single base separates this from a much larger clone, so it may be a read error. The read is 3 residues too short to cover the CDR3 end, so that end is filled in from the germline J gene. Other DNA sequences within the sample encode an identical CDR3. The chain couples TRBV6-1 to TRBJ1-3, with a possible D match to TRBD1 (5 bases). CDR1 MNHNS and CDR2 SASEGT come from the germline V gene. This CDR3 has 15 amino acids. CDR3 sequence: CASSEKTVSGNTIYF. The DNA read from the CDR3 is TGTGCCAGCAGTGAAAAGACAGTTTCTGGAAACACG.

This clone has at least ten counts. The read ends 3 residues shy of where the CDR3 ends; the end is completed using the germline J gene. The V gene is TRBV29-1, the J gene TRBJ1-2, with unresolved D. CDR3 length: 12 amino acids. Trimming removed 8 bases at V and 0 bases at J, with 10 bases between. The germline V gene encodes CDR1 SQVTM and CDR2 ANQGSEA. The CDR3 DNA, read in part, is TGCAGCACTTACAGTACTAACTATGGC. This gives the protein CSTYSTNYG. The whole CDR3 reads CSTYSTNYGYTF.

A remark on this clone: The read is 3 residues too short to cover the CDR3 end, so that end is filled in from the germline J gene. The rearrangement joins TRBV19 to TRBJ1-2, with a possible D match to TRBD1 (5 bases). Germline loops: CDR1 LNHDA, CDR2 SQIVND (reference sequence). CDR3 size: 12 residues. Between the trimmed V and J ends, which lost 4 bases and 3 bases, there was a span of 6 bases. The covered CDR3 bases are TGTGCCAGTAGTACGGGGGACTATGGC. This sequence encodes CASSTGDYG. The full CDR3 sequence reads CASSTGDYGYTF.

About this clone: Coverage ceases 3 residues before the CDR3 finishes, and the germline J gene fills in the end. The rearrangement links TRBV10-2 to TRBJ1-6, with D possibly TRBD1 on 6 matching bases. With 7 bases removed from V and 4 bases from J, the gap between germline ends came to 14 bases. This CDR3 contains 15 residues. Germline V gene data show CDR1 as WSHSY and CDR2 as SAAADI. Here the CDR3 reads CASTNGQMYNSPLHF. The sequenced CDR3 bases are TGCGCCAGCACCAACGGACAGATGTATAATTCACCC.

This clone has at least ten counts. The CDR3 extends 3 residues past the end of the read, so its final part is completed from the germline J gene. This sequence joins TRBV5-5 and TRBJ1-4, with TRBD1 identical over 9 bases. The CDR3 runs to 14 residues. V gave up 3 bases and J gave up 5 bases; unmatched junction bases: 2. The germline V gene has CDR1 SGHKS and CDR2 YYEKEE (reference sequence). The CDR3 sequence is CASSSGTGNEKLFF. The part of the CDR3 DNA that was read is TGTGCCAGCAGCTCCGGGACAGGGAATGAAAAA.

This clone came up many times. The CDR3 goes on 3 residues after the read ends, and that part is filled in from the germline J gene. The chain combines TRBV20-1 with TRBJ2-7; tentative D call: TRBD2 (6 bases). CDR3 length: 14 residues. Germline V CDR1 and CDR2: DFQATT, SNEGSKA (reference sequence). Trimming left V 5 bases short and J 0 bases short, with 14 bases between. CDR3 DNA (partial): TGCAGTGCTGAAGGAGTAGCGGTCTCCTACGAG. Its translation: CSAEGVAVSYE. The entire CDR3 reads CSAEGVAVSYEQYF.

This clone was seen many times. The read ends 3 residues shy of where the CDR3 ends; the end is completed using the germline J gene. The chain is built from TRBV19 and TRBJ2-1; the D gene is possibly TRBD1 (5 bases). The CDR3 spans 21 residues. Per germline, CDR1 LNHDA and CDR2 SQIVND (reference sequence). Trimming stripped 4 bases from V and 0 bases from J, with 28 bases between. The DNA read from the CDR3 is TGTGCCAGTAGTAAAGGAAGAGTGAGCCAAGGGGTTCGTCGCTCCTACAATGAG. It yields the protein CASSKGRVSQGVRRSYNE. The whole CDR3 reads CASSKGRVSQGVRRSYNEQFF. Complete variable domain (other parts from reference TRBV19 and TRBJ2-1): DGGITQSPKYLFRKEGQNVTLSCEQNLNHDAMYWYRQDPGQGLRLIYYSQIVNDFQKGDIAEGYSVSREKKESFPLTVTSAQKNPTAFYLCASSKGRVSQGVRRSYNEQFFGPGTRLTVL.

The table lists this clone with many counts. Sequence at one end of the junction differs from germline and may be a read error. Sequencing ends 3 residues short of the CDR3 end; the germline J gene provides the rest. V gene TRBV4-2 combines with J gene TRBJ1-6; 11 bases map to TRBD1. Germline V gives CDR1 LGHNA, CDR2 YNFKEQ. CDR3 length equals 16 residues. The CDR3 DNA, read in part, is TGCGCCAGCAGCCAAGCCCGGACAGGGGGCAGCTCACCC. Amino acid sequence: CASSQARTGGSSP. The complete CDR3 reads CASSQARTGGSSPLHF.

This clone was recorded a few times. The sequence runs out 3 residues before the end of the CDR3; the remainder is reconstructed from the germline J gene. V gene TRBV18 combines with J gene TRBJ2-1; no firm D call. Looked up from germline, CDR1 is KGHSH and CDR2 is LQKENI. The CDR3 runs to 13 residues. Trimming removed 5 bases at V and 3 bases at J, with 8 bases between. CDR3 in amino acids: CASSSQVYNEQFF. The sequenced part of the CDR3 DNA is TGTGCCAGCTCATCTCAGGTCTACAATGAG.

The table lists this clone with many counts. The sequence runs out 3 residues before the end of the CDR3; the remainder is reconstructed from the germline J gene. The V gene is TRBV15, the J gene TRBJ2-1, with 7 bases lining up with TRBD2. V gave up 4 bases and J gave up 2 bases; unmatched junction bases: 11. The CDR3 is made up of 17 amino acids. The V gene's germline CDR1 is LNHNV and CDR2 YYDKDF (reference sequence). CDR3 DNA (partial): TGTGCCACCAGCAACCCGACAGAAGCGGGGCCCTACAATGAG. Encoded protein: CATSNPTEAGPYNE. In full, the CDR3 reads CATSNPTEAGPYNEQFF.

For this clone: A much larger clone differs by one base, so this may be a read error. Read sequence stops 3 residues before the CDR3 end, and the germline J gene provides the missing end. The sample carries other DNA sequences with the same CDR3. The V call is TRBV7-2, the J call TRBJ2-1; 8 bases align to TRBD2. The CDR3 runs to 15 residues. Per the germline V gene, CDR1 is SGHTA and CDR2 is FQGNSA. V was pared by 7 bases and J by 5 bases, with 10 bases of the junction left unmatched. The CDR3 is CASKPGLAGDNEQFF. CDR3 DNA (partial): TGTGCCAGCAAGCCGGGGCTAGCGGGCGACAATGAG.

This clone was seen more than once but under ten times. The observed sequence ends 3 residues before the CDR3 terminus, with the missing tail filled in from the germline J gene. V usage is TRBV7-2 and J usage is TRBJ2-5; possible D gene TRBD1, 6 bases. The length of the CDR3 is 13 residues. The V end was cut by 5 bases, the J end by 4 bases, with 11 bases between. The germline gives CDR1 SGHTA, CDR2 FQGNSA. The sequenced part of the CDR3 DNA is TGTGCCAGCAGCGGAGACAGGAGAGAGACC. This gives the protein CASSGDRRET. The full CDR3 is CASSGDRRETQYF.

This clone was observed many times. The read ends 3 residues shy of where the CDR3 ends; the end is completed using the germline J gene. The chain combines TRBV5-4 with TRBJ1-1, with D tentatively TRBD1 (5 bases). Trimming pared 5 bases from V and 3 bases from J, leaving 17 bases between. CDR1 is SGHNT and CDR2 is YYREEE in the germline V gene (reference sequence). CDR3 size: 15 residues. The CDR3: CASRHRGGGDTEAFF. The CDR3 bases that were read are TGTGCCAGCAGACACCGGGGGGGTGGTGACACTGAA.

Only a few counts were recorded for this clone. The missing CDR3 end, 3 residues past where the read stops, is filled in from the germline J gene. The chain carries TRBV19 and TRBJ1-1; possibly TRBD1 for D (6 bases). The V end was cut by 2 bases, the J end by 3 bases, with 10 bases between. This CDR3 is built from 14 residues. CDR1 is LNHDA, CDR2 SQIVND, per germline (reference sequence). The part of the CDR3 DNA that was read is TGTGCCAGTAGTATACGAGGGGGTGACACTGAA. The encoded protein is CASSIRGGDTE. The entire CDR3 protein is CASSIRGGDTEAFF.

This clone came up many times. This CDR3 is CASSDRAEQYF. Partial CDR3 DNA: TGTGCCAGCAGTGACCGAGCCGAG. The V and J genes are TRBV6-1 and TRBJ2-7; D gene ambiguous. The CDR3 end falls 3 residues outside the read, so it is completed with the germline J gene. The length of the CDR3 is 11 residues. CDR1 is MNHNS and CDR2 is SASEGT in the germline V gene. Trimming removed 3 bases from V and 6 bases from J, with 6 bases in between.

In its sample, this clone was seen many times. The sequence runs out 3 residues before the end of the CDR3; the remainder is reconstructed from the germline J gene. V gene TRBV28 combines with J gene TRBJ2-1, with 10 bases that match TRBD2. Trimming cost V 1 base and J 3 bases; bases outside gene matches: 9. This CDR3 is built from 18 residues. The germline CDR1 and CDR2 sequences are MDHEN and SYDVKM. The CDR3 reads CASSLFAQTSGFYNEQFF. Partial CDR3 DNA: TGTGCCAGCAGTTTATTCGCCCAGACTAGCGGGTTCTACAATGAG.

This clone was recorded a few times. Read coverage stops 3 residues before the CDR3 terminus; the germline J gene supplies the remainder. This rearrangement joins TRBV7-9 to TRBJ1-1, with TRBD1 matching 8 bases. This CDR3 is 15 amino acids long. J lost 5 bases, V lost 4 bases, and 9 bases had no gene match. The germline V gene has CDR1 SEHNR and CDR2 FQNEAQ (reference sequence). CDR3 sequence reads: CASSWDRTLGTEAFF. Incomplete CDR3 DNA: TGTGCCAGCAGCTGGGACAGGACTCTGGGGACTGAA. The whole variable domain, filled in from reference TRBV7-9 and TRBJ1-1, reads DTGVSQNPRHKITKRGQNVTFRCDPISEHNRLYWYRQTLGQGPEFLTYFQNEAQLEKSRLLSDRFSAERPKGSFSTLEIQRTEQGDSAMYLCASSWDRTLGTEAFFGQGTRLTVV.

This clone was detected many times. The read ends 3 residues early relative to the CDR3; the germline J gene fills the gap. The rearrangement joins TRBV28 to TRBJ2-1, with 13 bases fitting TRBD2. The trim removed 5 bases at V and 9 bases at J, leaving 4 bases unmatched. This CDR3 spans 14 amino acids. Germline V gene lookup returns CDR1 MDHEN and CDR2 SYDVKM. CDR3 sequence: CASSLGLAGSEQFF. The CDR3 bases that were read are TGTGCCAGCAGTCTGGGACTAGCGGGAAGTGAG. Full variable domain (outside the CDR3, taken from reference TRBV28 and TRBJ2-1): DVKVTQSSRYLVKRTGEKVFLECVQDMDHENMFWYRQDPGLGLRLIYFSYDVKMKEKGDIPEGYSVSREKKERFSLILESASTNQTSMYLCASSLGLAGSEQFFGPGTRLTVL.

Note on this clone: The read comes to an end 3 residues before the CDR3 does, leaving the germline J gene to fill in the end. The genes are TRBV5-3 and TRBJ2-7; 11 bases align to TRBD2. TRBV5-3 is noted as an ORF with a role that remains uncertain. J was trimmed by 6 bases and V by 0 bases; bases with no gene match: 8. There are 16 residues in the CDR3. The sequenced CDR3 bases are TGTGCCAGAAGCTTGGGCATAGCGGGAGGGCCAATCGAG. It translates to CARSLGIAGGPIE. The entire CDR3 protein is CARSLGIAGGPIEQYF.

This clone was seen at least ten times. The CDR3 end falls 3 residues outside the read, so it is completed with the germline J gene. The chain carries TRBV20-1 and TRBJ2-7; TRBD1 aligns across 8 bases. Trimming took 6 bases from V and 1 from J; bases not matched to a gene: 14. The length of the CDR3 is 16 residues. The germline V gene has CDR1 DFQATT and CDR2 SNEGSKA (reference sequence). The CDR3 bases that were read are TGCAGTGCCCCCCCCGGTGGGACAGGAGATTCCTACGAG. Amino acid sequence: CSAPPGGTGDSYE. The CDR3, in full, reads CSAPPGGTGDSYEQYF.

This clone was detected ten times or more. The read is 3 residues too short to cover the CDR3 end, so that end is filled in from the germline J gene. V and J are TRBV20-1 and TRBJ2-1; 8 nucleotides agree with TRBD2. J gave up 6 bases and V 5 bases, and 9 bases lay outside the gene matches. The CDR3 totals 14 residues. Per the germline V gene, CDR1 is DFQATT and CDR2 is SNEGSKA (reference sequence). The sequenced CDR3 bases are TGCAGTGCTCCCCGGACTAGCTCGGCCAATGAG. Amino acids: CSAPRTSSANE. The whole CDR3 protein reads CSAPRTSSANEQFF.

This clone appeared many times. The CDR3 extends 3 residues past the end of the read, so its final part is completed from the germline J gene. The chain carries TRBV5-1 and TRBJ1-1; D is ambiguous. The CDR3 is made up of 15 amino acids. Germline CDR1 and CDR2: SGHRS and YFSETQ. V lost 0 bases and J 1 base, leaving 10 bases between the germline ends. The part of the CDR3 DNA that was read is TGCGCCAGCAGCTTGGATCCCAGTAAGAACACTGAA. Amino acids: CASSLDPSKNTE. From start to end, the CDR3 is CASSLDPSKNTEAFF.

This clone was seen many times. The read gets to within 3 residues of the CDR3 end, and the germline J gene fills in the rest. The rearrangement links TRBV7-3 to TRBJ2-5, with 7 bases matching TRBD2. The junction had 10 bases not matched to a gene; V was cut back by 5 bases and J by 1 base. Germline CDR1 reads SGHTA; CDR2 reads FQGTGA. There are 16 residues in the CDR3. The covered CDR3 bases are TGTGCCAGCAGCGTGACCGGGCGGGGGTTCCAAGAGACC. Protein: CASSVTGRGFQET. The full CDR3 protein is CASSVTGRGFQETQYF. Variable domain in full (rest from reference TRBV7-3 and TRBJ2-5): GAGVSQTPSNKVTEKGKYVELRCDPISGHTALYWYRQSLGQGPEFLIYFQGTGAADDSGLPNDRFFAVRPEGSVSTLKIQRTERGDSAVYLCASSVTGRGFQETQYFGPGTRLLVL.

The table lists this clone with many counts. The CDR3 DNA, read in part, is TGTGCCAGTAGTATAGATATTGGACAGGGTGGCGAG. Protein product: CASSIDIGQGGE. The full CDR3 protein reads CASSIDIGQGGEQYF. The rearrangement joins TRBV19 to TRBJ2-7; 8 nucleotides agree with TRBD1. The CDR3 end falls 3 residues outside the read, so it is completed with the germline J gene. The CDR3 is 15 residues long. Unmatched junction bases numbered 7, after V lost 0 bases and J lost 6 bases. Germline V lookup: CDR1 LNHDA, CDR2 SQIVND (reference sequence).

There are many counts of this clone. Read sequence stops 3 residues before the CDR3 end, and the germline J gene provides the missing end. The chain has TRBV10-3 and TRBJ2-7; the match to TRBD1 covers 8 bases. Germline V lookup: CDR1 ENHRY, CDR2 SYGVKD. The V and J ends lost 0 bases and 3 bases, in that order; junction bases with no gene match: 7. The CDR3 covers 16 residues. Partial CDR3 DNA: TGTGCCATCAGTGAGTCTTGGACAGGGCGTCACTACGAG. Translating gives CAISESWTGRHYE. The CDR3 reads in full as CAISESWTGRHYEQYF.

Details on this clone: The sequence runs out 3 residues before the end of the CDR3; the remainder is reconstructed from the germline J gene. The chain has TRBV7-2 and TRBJ2-3, with a tentative D call TRBD1 (5 bases). This CDR3 is 13 amino acids long. Germline assignment: CDR1 SGHTA and CDR2 FQGNSA. The part of the CDR3 DNA that was read is TGTGCCAGCAGCTTACAGGGTCAAGAGACG. It codes for CASSLQGQET. Given in full, the CDR3 is CASSLQGQETQYF.